This entry is about one T cell receptor (beta chain). What antigen it recognizes has not been identified. It has no much larger one-base neighbor in the sample; base qualities were not kept. The donors were healthy, HIV-negative adults who had no recently reported acute infections or vaccinations. All donors were Caucasian adults living in Nashville, Tennessee, USA. CD4+ T cells were enriched by magnetic negative selection, after which naive cells were positively selected on CD45RA and the negative fraction was taken as the memory subset. Blood was obtained by leukapheresis, after which PBMCs were separated by Ficoll-Histopaque density gradient centrifugation and cryopreserved in liquid nitrogen vapor phase. Analytical flow cytometry was used to check the purity and quantity of every magnetically sorted T cell population. From each sorted fraction, genomic DNA was isolated and quantified by UV absorbance on a Nanodrop 2000c.

The CDR3 runs 16 amino acids, cysteine and phenylalanine included. The kept DNA is CDR3 alone, 48 bases in frame from the first base. Based on the germline V gene, the CDR1 and CDR2 sequences are MNHEY and SVGAGI. V was cut back by 2 bases and J by 0 bases, leaving a gap of 13 bases between them. TCR CDR3 regions were amplified from genomic DNA by multiplex PCR using the deep immunoSEQ assay. Extracted genomic DNA from each cell subset was spread evenly across all wells of several immunoSEQ 96-well plates, with each plate serving as a replicate. For sorted subsets, each replicate PCR was loaded with about 200 ng genomic DNA, equivalent to 30,000 or so T cell genomes. Purified libraries were quantified with a Qubit 3.0 fluorometer, sized on a Bioanalyzer 2100, and re-quantified with the KAPA Library Quantification kit. A separate single-read 150-cycle Illumina NextSeq 550 flow cell was used to sequence each immunoSEQ 96-well plate. The paper's processing steps were these. Because only junctional sequences without quality scores were contained in the immunoSEQ output, filtering matching that applied to full-length reads could not be performed. Sequences were annotated with PyIR, a Python wrapper for IgBLAST v1.9, and V/J genes and CDR3 were assigned using IMGT germline references. Any read was removed if the V/J assignment was weak (E-value above 1e-6), the CDR3 was missing, or the read contained stop codons, out-of-frame junctions, or ambiguous translated residues. A V3J clonotype was defined by an identical inferred V gene, J gene, and CDR3 amino acid sequence. Percentage overlap between repertoires was calculated by dividing the number of shared unique clonotypes by the size of the smaller repertoire. Repertoire richness was assessed with RTK rarefaction, the Chao1 estimator, and Recon v2.1 estimates of unobserved clonotypes. Generation probabilities for all TCRbeta clonotypes obtained by the gDNA method from several donors were computed using OLGA. Here the immuneACCESS table is served through TCRdb, limited to in-frame sequences with V and J called. Missing clones are a known gap in these copies; in checked studies unresolved V genes cover under half, and the rest lacks a known reason. V and J calls plus clone size are reproduced from that table; the DNA served to infer D and trimming. The sample profile shows about 1.1 million clones; roughly 74% of them were found once. Together, the top ten hold 0.5% to 0.65% of the sample.

This sample is part of a study of shared clonotypes between healthy human individuals (dated by TCRdb to about 2020). For the study in its entirety: The cohort comprised a couple of women and a few men aged 18 to 49 years. For each donor, three plates each were used for CD4 naive and CD4 memory, two plates were used for CD8 naive, and one plate was used for CD8 memory. The study deeply sequenced blood TCR repertoires of about 5 healthy adults to estimate repertoire size and the extent of clonotype sharing between individuals. To increase sequencing depth and limit assay-specific biases, different laboratories used diverse techniques to prepare libraries and sequence TCR repertoires. Per donor, leukapheresis produced somewhere between about 0.94 and 9 billion PBMCs.

Paper-wide results and their limitations: Pairwise subsampling led to the expectation that sequencing depth would affect the degree of clonotype sharing among donors. The small number of donors limited the genetic and exposure-history diversity represented. Higher generation probabilities were observed for clonotypes shared by all four sorted-subset donors than for non-shared clonotypes. Across several donors, approximately 5% of naive CD4, 3.5% of naive CD8, about 2% of memory CD4, and over 0.35% of memory CD8 clonotypes were shared. Sampling was restricted to blood, and TCR repertoires in tissue are likely to differ from TCR repertoires in blood. Rarefaction of sorted-subset datasets indicated incomplete sequencing despite the large sequencing depth. Larger estimated clonotype richness was generally found for naive subsets than for memory subsets.

The chain is encoded by TRBV6-5 joined to TRBJ1-2; a confident D gene designation cannot be given. Specimen: memory CD4+ T cells from PBMCs. This specimen's cell subset or site label, per the study, means: CD45RA-negative fraction. The sequence was obtained from a man aged 18 to 29 in good health. Some clones in this sample may be carry-over from other donors' samples. The sequenced DNA: TGTGCCAGCAGTTACCAGAGGGTACGAGCTAACTATGGCTACACCTTC. It specifies CASSYQRVRANYGYTF.